One sample yielded the 11 T cell receptor beta chains listed below, sequenced in a study of shared clonotypes between healthy human individuals. Naive CD8 isolation took CD45RO-negative cells positively selected for CCR7 and excluded terminally differentiated effector memory CD45RA+ cells. Assay used: immunoSEQ multiplex PCR; TCRdb lists only in-frame clones, some missing. The sample has hundreds of thousands of clones, more than 85% seen once. The sequenced sample consisted of naive CD8+ T cells sorted from blood. The receptors stem from a man under 40 in good health.

The V and J genes are TRBV29-1 and TRBJ1-2; D is ambiguous. Germline lookup yields CDR1 SQVTM and CDR2 ANQGSEA. V was clipped by 0 bases and J by 3 bases, with 14 bases between them. CDR3 length: 15 amino acids. CDR3 in amino acids: CSVEDGSVGDYGYTF. CDR3 in DNA: TGCAGCGTTGAAGATGGGTCGGTTGGGGACTATGGCTACACCTTC.

DNA of the CDR3: TGTGCCAGCAGCTTACCCGGTCCTGAAGCTTTCTTT. Translated: CASSLPGPEAFF. The gene calls are TRBV7-8 and TRBJ1-1, with D unclear. Germline values: CDR1 SGHVS, CDR2 FQNEAQ. The V end was cut by 2 bases, the J end by 6 bases, with 7 bases between. The length of the CDR3 is 12 residues.

The rearrangement uses TRBV29-1 and TRBJ1-1; unclear D gene. This CDR3 has 14 amino acids. Germline values: CDR1 SQVTM, CDR2 ANQGSEA. V gave up 4 bases and J gave up 1 base, with 13 bases separating them. In DNA form, the CDR3 reads TGCAGCGTTGCTCCCCTCCGGGCGAACACTGAAGCTTTCTTT. Protein: CSVAPLRANTEAFF.

J is TRBJ2-7 and V is TRBV7-9; D might be TRBD2 (5 bases). This CDR3 is built from 14 residues. With 5 bases removed from V and 0 bases from J, the gap between germline ends came to 11 bases. Germline V gene lookup returns CDR1 SEHNR and CDR2 FQNEAQ (reference sequence). CDR3 residues: CASSAAAGSYEQYF. The CDR3 DNA follows: TGTGCCAGCAGCGCAGCGGCCGGCTCCTACGAGCAGTACTTC.

The chain carries TRBV7-9 and TRBJ2-5; 11 nucleotides line up with TRBD2. Germline CDR1 SEHNR, CDR2 FQNEAQ (reference sequence). V lost 3 bases to trimming and J lost 3 bases; unmatched junction nucleotides: 6. CDR3 size: 16 residues. Here the CDR3 reads CASSLPGLAVEETQYF. The CDR3 region has the DNA TGTGCCAGCAGCTTGCCGGGACTAGCGGTTGAAGAGACCCAGTACTTC.

For this clone: Other DNA sequences of this sample code for an identical CDR3. V usage is TRBV4-3 and J usage is TRBJ2-7; D is unclear. V was clipped by 0 bases and J by 4 bases, with 10 bases between them. The germline CDR1 and CDR2 sequences are LGHNA and YSLEER. The length of the CDR3 is 14 residues. The CDR3 DNA sequence: TGCGCCAGCAGCCAAGATAGGCTAGGGTACGAGCAGTACTTC. Translated, it gives CASSQDRLGYEQYF.

The chain carries TRBV4-3 and TRBJ2-7, with TRBD1 matching over 9 bases. Germline CDR1 is LGHNA and CDR2 is YSLEER. The CDR3 consists of 14 residues. V was clipped by 5 bases and J by 2 bases; unmatched bases: 4. The CDR3 spells CASSAGTGTYEQYF. The CDR3 DNA follows: TGCGCCAGCAGCGCCGGGACAGGGACCTACGAGCAGTACTTC.

The V and J genes are TRBV2 and TRBJ1-1; 8 positions agree with TRBD1. The V gene end was trimmed by 10 bases and the J gene end by 0 bases; junction bases not matched to a gene: 16. This CDR3 is 17 amino acids long. Germline loops: CDR1 SNHLY, CDR2 FYNNEI. DNA of the CDR3: TGTGCCACTTACGACAGGGGTTTTCACACCCTGAACACTGAAGCTTTCTTT. It is translated as CATYDRGFHTLNTEAFF.

V usage is TRBV29-1 and J usage is TRBJ2-5; D is perhaps TRBD1 (6 bases). The CDR3 length is 13 residues. CDR1 and CDR2 (germline): SQVTM, ANQGSEA. The CDR3 DNA reads TGCAGTGGTTGGGGGCCCTTCGGAGAGACCCAGTACTTC. Translated, it gives CSGWGPFGETQYF.

The V gene is TRBV7-6, the J gene TRBJ2-1; 11 bases are a match to TRBD2. Per germline, CDR1 SGHVS and CDR2 FNYEAQ. The CDR3 runs 18 residues. With 2 bases clipped from V and 4 bases from J, the junction kept 10 bases outside the gene matches. This CDR3 reads CASSLLTGLAAYYNEQFF. The CDR3, as DNA: TGTGCCAGCAGCTTATTGACGGGACTAGCGGCTTATTACAATGAGCAGTTCTTC.

The chain has TRBV5-1 and TRBJ1-1, with D maybe TRBD1 (6 bases). Looked up from germline, CDR1 is SGHRS and CDR2 is YFSETQ. The CDR3 has 14 residues. V lost 1 base to trimming and J lost 0 bases, with 7 bases between them. The CDR3 DNA reads TGCGCCAGCAGCTTGAGACAGGTGAACACTGAAGCTTTCTTT. As protein: CASSLRQVNTEAFF.